This entry is about one T cell receptor (beta chain). These data are taken from a study of response to subunit inactivated influenza vaccine. The junction had 12 bases not matched to a gene; V was cut back by 0 bases and J by 7 bases. Germline V gene lookup returns CDR1 SGHKS and CDR2 YYEKEE (reference sequence). This CDR3 spans 16 amino acids. TCRdb recomputed calls from the RT-PCR reads with MiXCR, one row per CDR3 protein. This sample has roughly 700,000 distinct CDR3 sequences, with less than 20% found just once. This receptor was identified in a middle-aged man who received an inactivated influenza vaccine. The rearrangement links TRBV5-5 to TRBJ1-2; 7 bases are a match to TRBD1. The sequencing used PBMCs from blood, collected 11 to 12 days after vaccination. The CDR3 DNA reads TGTGCCAGCAGCTTGGCCGGTAGTGAAGGGGGCGGTGGCTACACCTTC. Translated, it gives CASSLAGSEGGGGYTF.